This is a list of T cell receptor beta chains from one sample in a study of OX40 agonist ivuxolimab in advanced cancers. The data were produced by immunoSEQ multiplex PCR, yet TCRdb's version contains in-frame clones alone and is incomplete. This sample has about 19,000 clones, with 80% to 90% found just once. This specimen consisted of CD4+ or CD8+ T cells sorted from blood, obtained in a trial of the OX40 agonist ivuxolimab. The receptors derive from an adult with an advanced solid tumor such as melanoma, head and neck, liver or kidney cancer. The CDR3 runs from the conserved cysteine through the conserved F or W. Each record gives: clone size, J gene, V gene, D gene, CDR3 protein, CDR3 DNA. The D gene is left open where the match is weak. Not all rows give a size; the values are once, few, many and, for expanded clones, a class.

>NA|TRBJ2-6|TRBV5-8|TRBD1
CASSAWGQGATSGANVLTF
TGTGCCAGCTCAGCTTGGGGACAGGGGGCGACAAGTGGGGCCAACGTCCTGACTTTC
>NA|TRBJ2-7|TRBV30|NA
CAWSVVGSNEQYF
TGTGCCTGGAGTGTGGTGGGGTCGAACGAGCAGTACTTC
>NA|TRBJ2-7|TRBV11-2|TRBD1
CASSPGTGTDEQYF
TGTGCCAGCAGCCCGGGGACAGGGACCGACGAGCAGTACTTC
>NA|TRBJ2-5|TRBV2|NA
CASSDGQAGQETQYF
TGTGCCAGCAGTGATGGGCAGGCGGGACAAGAGACCCAGTACTTC
>NA|TRBJ2-3|TRBV4-1|NA
CASSQEFGYTQYF
TGCGCCAGCAGCCAAGAGTTCGGTTATACGCAGTATTTT
>NA|TRBJ1-1|TRBV4-1|TRBD1
CASSQDIQGGYTEAFF
TGCGCCAGCAGCCAAGATATCCAGGGGGGATACACTGAAGCTTTCTTT
>NA|TRBJ1-1|TRBV19|NA
CASSIVPGLYTEAFF
TGTGCCAGTAGTATAGTCCCAGGGCTTTACACTGAAGCTTTCTTT
>NA|TRBJ2-5|TRBV7-9|TRBD2
CASSRGTSYMETQYF
TGTGCCAGCAGCCGAGGGACTAGCTATATGGAGACCCAGTACTTC
>NA|TRBJ2-5|TRBV20-1|NA
CSARVEETQYF
TGCAGTGCCCGGGTAGAAGAGACCCAGTACTTC
>NA|TRBJ2-7|TRBV27|TRBD2
CASSLFGTSGTYEQYF
TGTGCCAGCAGTTTATTCGGGACTAGCGGTACCTACGAGCAGTACTTC
>NA|TRBJ1-3|TRBV27|TRBD1
CASSFTGAGNTIYF
TGTGCCAGCAGTTTCACAGGGGCTGGAAACACCATATATTTT
>NA|TRBJ2-2|TRBV28|TRBD2
CASSFRAGTTGELFF
TGTGCCAGCAGTTTTAGAGCGGGAACCACCGGGGAGCTGTTTTTT
>NA|TRBJ2-1|TRBV25-1|NA
CASSEWEGGSYNEQFF
TGTGCCAGCAGTGAATGGGAAGGGGGCTCCTACAATGAGCAGTTCTTC
>NA|TRBJ1-1|TRBV29-1|NA
CSVEGGENTEAFF
TGCAGCGTTGAAGGGGGGGAGAACACTGAAGCTTTCTTT
>NA|TRBJ1-3|TRBV4-1|NA
CASSQVQAGNTIYF
TGCGCCAGCAGCCAAGTCCAGGCAGGAAACACCATATATTTT
>NA|TRBJ2-2|TRBV2|NA
CASGEHRTNTGELFF
TGTGCCAGCGGGGAGCACAGAACGAACACCGGGGAGCTGTTTTTT
>NA|TRBJ1-2|TRBV7-8|NA
CASSLGVAEVGYTF
TGTGCCAGCAGCTTAGGGGTGGCAGAGGTTGGCTACACCTTC
>NA|TRBJ2-1|TRBV6-6|NA
CASSSPSHEQFF
TGTGCCAGCAGTTCTCCGTCTCATGAGCAGTTCTTC
>NA|TRBJ2-3|TRBV6-4|NA
CASSEQSTDTQYF
TGTGCCAGCAGTGAGCAAAGCACAGATACGCAGTATTTT
>NA|TRBJ1-2|TRBV30|TRBD1
CAWSTPGQHYGYTF
TGTGCCTGGAGTACCCCGGGACAGCATTATGGCTACACCTTC
>once|TRBJ2-5|TRBV6-1|TRBD2
CASEGVSGGVETQYF
TGTGCCAGTGAAGGGGTTAGCGGGGGGGTAGAGACCCAGTACTTC
>NA|TRBJ2-7|TRBV4-1|NA
CASSQNPGLNYEQYF
TGCGCCAGCAGTCAAAATCCAGGGTTAAACTACGAGCAGTACTTC
>NA|TRBJ2-6|TRBV7-8|NA
CASSGDLRSGANVLTF
TGTGCCAGCAGCGGGGACCTGCGCTCTGGGGCCAACGTCCTGACTTTC
>NA|TRBJ2-6|TRBV9|NA
CASSVGGRTAGANVLTF
TGTGCCAGCAGCGTGGGGGGGCGCACGGCTGGGGCCAACGTCCTGACTTTC
>NA|TRBJ2-7|TRBV5-4|NA
CASSLDSGPYEQYF
TGTGCCAGCAGCTTGGATAGCGGCCCCTACGAGCAGTACTTC
>NA|TRBJ2-7|TRBV4-1|TRBD2
CASSLGLAGVDEQYF
TGCGCCAGCAGCCTCGGACTAGCGGGGGTTGATGAGCAGTACTTC
>NA|TRBJ2-1|TRBV5-4|TRBD2
CASAGGRANEQFF
TGTGCCAGCGCCGGCGGGAGGGCCAATGAGCAGTTCTTC
>NA|TRBJ2-7|TRBV7-9|NA
CAGSPSGYEQYF
TGTGCCGGCAGCCCCTCGGGGTACGAGCAGTACTTC
>NA|TRBJ1-2|TRBV7-8|NA
CASSLDTGQVYGYTF
TGTGCCAGCAGCTTAGATACCGGACAAGTCTATGGCTACACCTTC
>NA|TRBJ2-5|TRBV4-1|NA
CASSQEPQGFGETQYF
TGCGCCAGCAGCCAAGAACCCCAGGGCTTTGGGGAGACCCAGTACTTC
>once|TRBJ2-3|TRBV5-1|NA
CASSLVPGPGTSTDTQYF
TGCGCCAGCAGCTTAGTCCCAGGGCCCGGAACTAGCACAGATACGCAGTATTTT
>NA|TRBJ2-3|TRBV2|TRBD2
CASKRTSGSPDTQYF
TGTGCCAGCAAAAGGACTAGCGGGAGCCCAGATACGCAGTATTTT
>NA|TRBJ2-2|TRBV7-2|NA
CASSPLGGSNTGELFF
TGTGCCAGCAGCCCCTTAGGCGGGTCAAACACCGGGGAGCTGTTTTTT
>NA|TRBJ2-7|TRBV5-6|TRBD2
CASSSSGSSYEQYF
TGTGCCAGCAGCTCTAGCGGGAGCTCCTACGAGCAGTACTTC
>NA|TRBJ2-1|TRBV7-9|NA
CASSQGAWSSYNEQFF
TGTGCCAGCAGCCAAGGGGCCTGGAGCTCCTACAATGAGCAGTTCTTC
>NA|TRBJ2-1|TRBV19|TRBD2
CASSTLAGGIYNEQFF
TGTGCCAGTAGTACCTTAGCGGGAGGGATTTACAATGAGCAGTTCTTC
>NA|TRBJ2-2|TRBV19|NA
CASSTLVGELFF
TGTGCCAGTAGTACCCTTGTCGGGGAGCTGTTTTTT
>NA|TRBJ2-7|TRBV6-5|TRBD2
CASSIGLATEQYF
TGTGCCAGCAGCATTGGACTAGCGACCGAGCAGTACTTC
>NA|TRBJ2-7|TRBV7-2|TRBD2
CASSLGGGGHEQYF
TGTGCCAGCAGCTTAGGCGGGGGGGGCCACGAGCAGTACTTC
>NA|TRBJ2-5|TRBV7-2|NA
CASSSPKETQYF
TGTGCCAGCAGCTCCCCAAAAGAGACCCAGTACTTC